A single sample is the source of the 18 T cell receptor beta chains below, sequenced in a study of CD8 T cells in ankylosing spondylitis. TCRdb reprocessed the 5' RACE reads with MiXCR, giving one entry per CDR3 protein. This table holds about 110,000 distinct CDR3 sequences, approximately 25% found once. Sequencing used synovial fluid, either unsorted or a sorted T cell fraction (not recorded which). Every receptor here comes from a male donor with ankylosing spondylitis.

The genes are TRBV2 and TRBJ2-7; 7 bases are a match to TRBD2. This CDR3 is built from 14 residues. Germline CDR1 and CDR2: SNHLY and FYNNEI. The V and J ends lost 7 bases and 2 bases, in that order; junction bases with no gene match: 8. The DNA of the CDR3 is TGTGCCAGCAAGGGAGGGCGAGGTCCCTACGAGCAGTACTTC. Its translation: CASKGGRGPYEQYF. The full variable domain, completed using reference TRBV2 and TRBJ2-7, is EPEVTQTPSHQVTQMGQEVILRCVPISNHLYFYWYRQILGQKVEFLVSFYNNEISEKSEIFDDQFSVERPDGSNFTLKIRSTKLEDSAMYFCASKGGRGPYEQYFGPGTRLTVT.

The CDR3 DNA is TGCGCCAGCAGCTTGGAGGGGACAGTCTTTGGTGAGCAGTACTTC. Translation: CASSLEGTVFGEQYF. This chain connects TRBV5-1 to TRBJ2-7; 7 bases align to TRBD1. The V gene's germline CDR1 is SGHRS and CDR2 YFSETQ. Trimming cost V 0 bases and J 7 bases; bases outside gene matches: 10. The CDR3 is 15 residues long.

The V call is TRBV7-9, the J call TRBJ1-1; D call uncertain. Trimming took 4 bases from V and 11 from J, leaving 11 bases between them. CDR1 is SEHNR and CDR2 is FQNEAQ in the germline V gene (reference sequence). The CDR3 contains 11 residues. The DNA of the CDR3 is TGTGCCAGCAGCTCGAGGGATAGGGCTTTCTTT. This sequence encodes CASSSRDRAFF.

The CDR3, as DNA: TGCGCCAGCAGCTTGGCGGCGGGGGCCTACAATGAGCAGTTCTTC. As protein: CASSLAAGAYNEQFF. The V and J genes are TRBV5-1 and TRBJ2-1; 7 nucleotides line up with TRBD2. The CDR3 has 15 amino acids. V dropped 0 bases and J dropped 2; count of bases not matched to a gene: 2. Germline V lookup: CDR1 SGHRS, CDR2 YFSETQ.

This clonotype was seen repeatedly, ten times or more. V is TRBV7-8 and J is TRBJ1-5; D perhaps matches TRBD1 (6 bases). Germline assignment: CDR1 SGHVS and CDR2 FQNEAQ. Deletions cut 6 bases from V and 0 bases from J, with 15 bases between. This CDR3 has 16 amino acids. The CDR3 loop is CASSSLGGNSNQPQHF. CDR3 nucleotide sequence: TGTGCCAGCAGTTCCTTAGGGGGGAATAGCAATCAGCCCCAGCATTTT.

This clonotype was seen a handful of times. This chain uses TRBV20-1 with TRBJ2-5; D is possibly TRBD1 (5 bases). This CDR3 has 14 residues. The V end was cut by 0 bases, the J end by 5 bases, with 13 bases between. The germline V gene encodes CDR1 DFQATT and CDR2 SNEGSKA (reference sequence). CDR3 sequence (DNA): TGCAGTGCTAGAGAGCTAGGGGCTAGGGAGACCCAGTACTTC. Its protein product is CSARELGARETQYF.

This clonotype showed up just a few times. The chain recombines TRBV24-1 with TRBJ1-4; D perhaps matches TRBD1 (6 bases). The CDR3 length is 13 residues. The germline V gene has CDR1 KGHDR and CDR2 SFDVKD. V lost 12 bases and J 7 bases, leaving 17 bases between the germline ends. CDR3 sequence reads: CAVQGLDGEKLFF. CDR3 nucleotide sequence: TGTGCCGTACAGGGCCTGGATGGTGAAAAACTGTTTTTT.

J is TRBJ2-1 and V is TRBV9; D possibly corresponds to TRBD1 (6 bases). Trimming removed 4 bases at V and 10 bases at J, with 15 bases between. The CDR3 spans 13 residues. The V gene's germline CDR1 is SGDLS and CDR2 YYNGEE. The CDR3 region has the DNA TGTGCCAGCAGCCTTCACAGGGCAGGGGAGCAGTTCTTC. Protein product: CASSLHRAGEQFF.

The chain has TRBV27 and TRBJ2-7; D remains ambiguous. Germline values: CDR1 MNHEY, CDR2 SMNVEV (reference sequence). With 2 bases removed from V and 3 bases from J, the gap between germline ends came to 14 bases. The CDR3 runs 15 residues. The CDR3 protein is CASSLKASGFYEQYF. DNA for the CDR3: TGTGCCAGCAGTTTAAAAGCGTCGGGCTTCTACGAGCAGTACTTC.

This clonotype appeared many times. The V call is TRBV5-6, the J call TRBJ1-1; D remains ambiguous. The CDR3 has 13 residues. Germline V CDR1 and CDR2: SGHDT, YYEEEE. V was shortened by 2 bases and J by 0 bases, with 5 bases between the two germline ends. The CDR3 protein is CASSLPVNTEAFF. In DNA, the CDR3 is TGTGCCAGCAGCTTACCGGTGAACACTGAAGCTTTCTTT.

This chain connects TRBV3-1 to TRBJ1-5, with D unclear. This CDR3 is built from 13 residues. Trimming removed 11 bases at V and 5 bases at J, with 16 bases between. The germline gives CDR1 LGHDT, CDR2 YNNKEL (reference sequence). This CDR3 is CAAGRGGDQPQHF. The CDR3 DNA reads TGTGCCGCCGGCCGGGGAGGTGATCAGCCCCAGCATTTT.

This clonotype came up a few times. The V gene is TRBV9, the J gene TRBJ1-2; D unresolved. CDR3 length: 14 amino acids. CDR1 is SGDLS, CDR2 YYNGEE, per germline. Trimming left V 3 bases short and J 13 bases short, with 22 bases between. The CDR3 reads CASSAQREVSSLTF. The CDR3 DNA sequence: TGTGCCAGCAGCGCCCAACGTGAGGTATCTAGCCTCACCTTC.

The rearrangement uses TRBV5-1 and TRBJ1-1; D is possibly TRBD1 (5 bases). Trimming pared 6 bases from V and 1 base from J, leaving 13 bases between. The CDR3 is 14 residues long. Germline CDR1 reads SGHRS; CDR2 reads YFSETQ. CDR3 sequence reads: CASNLGGENTEAFF. CDR3 sequence (DNA): TGCGCCAGCAACCTTGGGGGGGAGAACACTGAAGCTTTCTTT.

The chain is built from TRBV7-2 and TRBJ1-5; no clear D gene. Germline CDR1 SGHTA, CDR2 FQGNSA. This CDR3 contains 13 residues. V was trimmed by 1 base and J by 5 bases, leaving 6 bases between them. The CDR3 protein is CASSLVWDQPQHF. The CDR3 region has the DNA TGTGCCAGCAGCTTAGTGTGGGATCAGCCCCAGCATTTT. Combining the CDR3 with reference TRBV7-2 and TRBJ1-5 gives the whole variable domain GAGVSQSPSNKVTEKGKDVELRCDPISGHTALYWYRQSLGQGLEFLIYFQGNSAPDKSGLPSDRFSAERTGGSVSTLTIQRTQQEDSAVYLCASSLVWDQPQHFGDGTRLSIL.

This clonotype was picked up many times. The chain carries TRBV20-1 and TRBJ2-3; 9 nucleotides match TRBD2. V lost 7 bases, J lost 5 bases, and 4 bases stayed unmatched. Germline lookup yields CDR1 DFQATT and CDR2 SNEGSKA (reference sequence). The CDR3 is 12 amino acids. The CDR3 sequence is CSVLAGLDTQYF. CDR3 coding DNA: TGCAGTGTACTAGCGGGCTTAGATACGCAGTATTTT.

This rearrangement joins TRBV11-2 to TRBJ2-4; no firm D call. The CDR3 contains 15 residues. Germline V gene data show CDR1 as SGHAT and CDR2 as FQNNGV. V was pared by 5 bases and J by 11 bases, with 22 bases between. The CDR3 sequence: CASSPIGQPGLVQYF. In DNA, the CDR3 is TGTGCCAGCAGCCCCATTGGCCAGCCTGGGTTGGTTCAGTACTTC.

In this sample, this clonotype turned up many times. The CDR3 loop reads CASSSLTVYNEQFF. In DNA, the CDR3 is TGTGCCAGCAGCTCCTTGACAGTTTACAATGAGCAGTTCTTC. The chain combines TRBV7-2 with TRBJ2-1, with D possibly TRBD1 on 5 matching bases. The ends were cut back, 4 bases at V and 4 bases at J, with 11 bases in the middle. Per the germline V gene, CDR1 is SGHTA and CDR2 is FQGNSA. The CDR3 contains 14 residues.

This clonotype has only a few counts. The V call is TRBV2, the J call TRBJ1-1, with no clear D. Germline V gene lookup returns CDR1 SNHLY and CDR2 FYNNEI. The CDR3 spans 12 residues. V dropped 8 bases and J dropped 4 bases, with 11 bases sitting between them. The CDR3 loop reads CASRKSSTEAFF. For the CDR3, the DNA is TGTGCCAGCCGCAAGAGTAGCACTGAAGCTTTCTTT.